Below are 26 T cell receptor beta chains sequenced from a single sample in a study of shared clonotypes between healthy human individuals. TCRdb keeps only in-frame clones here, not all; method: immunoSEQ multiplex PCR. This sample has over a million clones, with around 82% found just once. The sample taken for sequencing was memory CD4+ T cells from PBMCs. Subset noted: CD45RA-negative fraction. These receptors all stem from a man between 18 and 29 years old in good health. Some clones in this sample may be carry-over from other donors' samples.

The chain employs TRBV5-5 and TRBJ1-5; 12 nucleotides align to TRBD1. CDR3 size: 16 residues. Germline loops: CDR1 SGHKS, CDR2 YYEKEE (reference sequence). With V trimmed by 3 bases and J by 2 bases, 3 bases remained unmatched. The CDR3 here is CASSSGTGGGNQPQHF. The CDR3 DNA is TGTGCCAGCAGCTCCGGGACAGGGGGCGGCAATCAGCCCCAGCATTTT.

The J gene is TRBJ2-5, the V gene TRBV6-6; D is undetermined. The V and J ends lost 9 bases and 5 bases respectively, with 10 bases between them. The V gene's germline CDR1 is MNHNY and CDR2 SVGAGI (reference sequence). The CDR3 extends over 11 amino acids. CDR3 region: CASATTETQYF. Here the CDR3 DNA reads TGTGCCAGTGCGACGACGGAGACCCAGTACTTC.

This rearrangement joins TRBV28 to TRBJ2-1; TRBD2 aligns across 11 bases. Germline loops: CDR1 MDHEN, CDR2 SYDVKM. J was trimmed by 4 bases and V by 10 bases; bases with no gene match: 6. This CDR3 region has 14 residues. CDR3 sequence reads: CATRLAGQYNEQFF. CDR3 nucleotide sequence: TGTGCCACCCGACTAGCGGGGCAATACAATGAGCAGTTCTTC.

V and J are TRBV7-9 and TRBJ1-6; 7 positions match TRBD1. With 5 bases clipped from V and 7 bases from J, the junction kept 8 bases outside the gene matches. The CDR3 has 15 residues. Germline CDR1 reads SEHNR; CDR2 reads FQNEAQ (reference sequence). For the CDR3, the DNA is TGTGCCAGCAGCGTAACCGGGACAGCCAATTCACCCCTCCACTTT. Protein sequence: CASSVTGTANSPLHF. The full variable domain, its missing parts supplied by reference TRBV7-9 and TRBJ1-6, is DTGVSQNPRHKITKRGQNVTFRCDPISEHNRLYWYRQTLGQGPEFLTYFQNEAQLEKSRLLSDRFSAERPKGSFSTLEIQRTEQGDSAMYLCASSVTGTANSPLHFGNGTRLTVT.

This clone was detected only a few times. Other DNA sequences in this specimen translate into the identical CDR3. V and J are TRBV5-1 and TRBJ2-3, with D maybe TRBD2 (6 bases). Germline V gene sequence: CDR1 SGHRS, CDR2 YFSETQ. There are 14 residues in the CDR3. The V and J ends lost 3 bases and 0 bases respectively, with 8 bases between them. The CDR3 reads CASSSGDSTDTQYF. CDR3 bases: TGCGCCAGCAGCTCGGGGGACAGCACAGATACGCAGTATTTT. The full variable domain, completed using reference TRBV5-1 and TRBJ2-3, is KAGVTQTPRYLIKTRGQQVTLSCSPISGHRSVSWYQQTPGQGLQFLFEYFSETQRNKGNFPGRFSGRQFSNSRSEMNVSTLELGDSALYLCASSSGDSTDTQYFGPGTRLTVL.

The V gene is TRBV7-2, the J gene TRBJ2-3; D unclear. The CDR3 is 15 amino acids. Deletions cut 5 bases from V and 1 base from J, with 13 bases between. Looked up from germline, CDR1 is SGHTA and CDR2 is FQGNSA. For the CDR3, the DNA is TGTGCCAGCAGCCCAATAAACCCGCGCACAGATACGCAGTATTTT. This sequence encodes CASSPINPRTDTQYF.

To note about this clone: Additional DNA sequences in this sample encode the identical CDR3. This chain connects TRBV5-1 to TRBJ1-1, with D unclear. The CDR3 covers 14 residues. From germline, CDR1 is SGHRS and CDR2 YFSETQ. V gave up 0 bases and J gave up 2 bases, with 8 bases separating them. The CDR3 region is CASSLDRANTEAFF. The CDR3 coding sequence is TGCGCCAGCAGCTTGGATAGGGCCAACACTGAAGCTTTCTTT.

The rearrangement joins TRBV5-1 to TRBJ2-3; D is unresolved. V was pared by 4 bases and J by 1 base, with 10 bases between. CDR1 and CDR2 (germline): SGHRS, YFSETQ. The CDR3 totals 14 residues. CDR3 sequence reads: CASSTSVGTDTQYF. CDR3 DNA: TGCGCCAGCAGCACAAGTGTGGGCACAGATACGCAGTATTTT.

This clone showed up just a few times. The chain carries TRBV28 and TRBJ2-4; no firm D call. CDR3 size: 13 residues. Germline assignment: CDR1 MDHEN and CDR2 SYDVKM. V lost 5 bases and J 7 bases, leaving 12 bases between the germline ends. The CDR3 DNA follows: TGTGCCAGCAGTGGTCCCCTGGGGAACATTCAGTACTTC. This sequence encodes CASSGPLGNIQYF. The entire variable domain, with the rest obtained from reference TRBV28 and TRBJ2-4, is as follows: DVKVTQSSRYLVKRTGEKVFLECVQDMDHENMFWYRQDPGLGLRLIYFSYDVKMKEKGDIPEGYSVSREKKERFSLILESASTNQTSMYLCASSGPLGNIQYFGAGTRLSVL.

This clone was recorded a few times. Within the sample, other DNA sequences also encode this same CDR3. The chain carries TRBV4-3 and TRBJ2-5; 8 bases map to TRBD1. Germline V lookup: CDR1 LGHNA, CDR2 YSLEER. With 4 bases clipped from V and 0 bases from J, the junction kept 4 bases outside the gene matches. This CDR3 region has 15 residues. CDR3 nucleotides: TGCGCCAGCAGCCGCGGACAGGGTTACCAAGAGACCCAGTACTTC. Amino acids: CASSRGQGYQETQYF.

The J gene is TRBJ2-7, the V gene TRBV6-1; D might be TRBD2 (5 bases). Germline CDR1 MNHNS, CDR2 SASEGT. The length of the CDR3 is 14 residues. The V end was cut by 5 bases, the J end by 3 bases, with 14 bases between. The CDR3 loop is CASSTVATLYEQYF. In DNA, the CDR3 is TGTGCCAGCAGTACCGTAGCGACACTCTACGAGCAGTACTTC.

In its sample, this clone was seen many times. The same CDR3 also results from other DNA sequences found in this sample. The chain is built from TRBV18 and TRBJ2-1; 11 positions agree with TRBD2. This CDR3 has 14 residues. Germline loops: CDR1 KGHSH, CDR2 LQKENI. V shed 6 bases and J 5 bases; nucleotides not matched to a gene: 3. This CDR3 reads CASSPGLADNEQFF. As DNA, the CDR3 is TGTGCCAGCTCCCCGGGACTAGCGGACAATGAGCAGTTCTTC.

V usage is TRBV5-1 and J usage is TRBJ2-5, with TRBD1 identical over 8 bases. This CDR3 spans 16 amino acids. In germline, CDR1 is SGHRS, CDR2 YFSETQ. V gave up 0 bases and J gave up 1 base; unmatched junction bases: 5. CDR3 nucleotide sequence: TGCGCCAGCAGCTTGGGGACAGGGTTGAGCCAAGAGACCCAGTACTTC. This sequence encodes CASSLGTGLSQETQYF.

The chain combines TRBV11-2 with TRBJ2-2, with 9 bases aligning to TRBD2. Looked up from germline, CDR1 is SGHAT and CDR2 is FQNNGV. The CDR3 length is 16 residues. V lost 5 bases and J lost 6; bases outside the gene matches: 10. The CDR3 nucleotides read TGTGCCAGCAGCATCGGGATAGCGGGAGTCGCCGGGGAGCTGTTTTTT. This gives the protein CASSIGIAGVAGELFF.

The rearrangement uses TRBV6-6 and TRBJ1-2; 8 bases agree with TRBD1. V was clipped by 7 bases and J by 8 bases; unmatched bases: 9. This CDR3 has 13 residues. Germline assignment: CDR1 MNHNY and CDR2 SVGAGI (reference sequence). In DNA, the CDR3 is TGTGCCAGCACTCAACCCAGGGGGCGAGGCTACACCTTC. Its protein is CASTQPRGRGYTF.

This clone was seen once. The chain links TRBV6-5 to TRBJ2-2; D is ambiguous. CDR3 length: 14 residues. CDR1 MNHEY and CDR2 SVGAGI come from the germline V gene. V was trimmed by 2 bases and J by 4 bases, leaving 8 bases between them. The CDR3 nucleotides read TGTGCCAGCAGTTACGCGGTCAGCACCGGGGAGCTGTTTTTT. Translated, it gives CASSYAVSTGELFF.

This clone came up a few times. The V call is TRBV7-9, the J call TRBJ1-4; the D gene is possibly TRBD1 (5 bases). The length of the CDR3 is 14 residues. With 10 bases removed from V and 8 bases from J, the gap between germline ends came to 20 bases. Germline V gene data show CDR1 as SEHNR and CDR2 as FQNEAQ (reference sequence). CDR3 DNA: TGTGCCACCATTCCGGGACGTCGAATGGAAAAACTGTTTTTT. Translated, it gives CATIPGRRMEKLFF.

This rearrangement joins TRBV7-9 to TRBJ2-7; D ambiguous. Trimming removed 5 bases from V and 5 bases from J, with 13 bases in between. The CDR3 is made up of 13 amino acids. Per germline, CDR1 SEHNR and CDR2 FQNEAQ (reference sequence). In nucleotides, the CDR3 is TGTGCCAGCAGCCGGAACCTATTTAACGAGCAGTACTTC. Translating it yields CASSRNLFNEQYF.

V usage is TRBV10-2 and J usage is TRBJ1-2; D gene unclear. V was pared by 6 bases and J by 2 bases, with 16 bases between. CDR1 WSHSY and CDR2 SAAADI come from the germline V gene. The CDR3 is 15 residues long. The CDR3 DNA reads TGCGCCAGCAGGTATCAGGATAGTGGAAACTATGGCTACACCTTC. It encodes CASRYQDSGNYGYTF.

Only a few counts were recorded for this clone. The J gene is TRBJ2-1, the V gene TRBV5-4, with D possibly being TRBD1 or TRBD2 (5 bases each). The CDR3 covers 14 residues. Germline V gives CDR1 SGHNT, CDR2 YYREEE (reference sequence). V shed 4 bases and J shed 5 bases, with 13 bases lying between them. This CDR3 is CASSLRDPNNEQFF. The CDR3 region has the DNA TGTGCCAGCAGCCTCCGGGACCCTAACAATGAGCAGTTCTTC.

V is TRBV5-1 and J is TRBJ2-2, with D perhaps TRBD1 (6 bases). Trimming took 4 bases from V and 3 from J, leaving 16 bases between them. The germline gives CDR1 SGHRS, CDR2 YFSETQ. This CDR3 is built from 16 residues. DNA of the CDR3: TGCGCCAGCAGCCCCCGAGGGGGAACGTACACCGGGGAGCTGTTTTTT. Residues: CASSPRGGTYTGELFF.

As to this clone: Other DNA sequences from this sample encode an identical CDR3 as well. The DNA of the CDR3 is TGTGCCAGCAGCAGGGACAGGCTCTACGAGCAGTACTTC. This sequence encodes CASSRDRLYEQYF. The genes are TRBV11-1 and TRBJ2-7; TRBD1 aligns across 8 bases. Germline CDR1 SGHAT, CDR2 FQDESV (reference sequence). The CDR3 consists of 13 residues. The V and J ends lost 5 bases and 3 bases, in that order; junction bases with no gene match: 3.

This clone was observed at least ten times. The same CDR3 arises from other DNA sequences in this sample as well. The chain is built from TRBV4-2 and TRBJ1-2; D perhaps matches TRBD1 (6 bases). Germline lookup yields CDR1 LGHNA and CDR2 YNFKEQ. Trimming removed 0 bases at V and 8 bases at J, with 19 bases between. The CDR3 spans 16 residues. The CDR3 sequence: CASSQDETGRSEGYTF. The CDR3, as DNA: TGTGCCAGCAGCCAAGATGAAACAGGGAGGTCGGAGGGCTACACCTTC.

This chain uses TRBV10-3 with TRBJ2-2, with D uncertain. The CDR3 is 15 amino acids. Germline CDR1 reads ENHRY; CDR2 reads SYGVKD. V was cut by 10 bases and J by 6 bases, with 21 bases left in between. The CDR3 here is CASTNRPTGPGELFF. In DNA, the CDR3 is TGTGCCAGCACCAATCGGCCCACCGGCCCCGGGGAGCTGTTTTTT.

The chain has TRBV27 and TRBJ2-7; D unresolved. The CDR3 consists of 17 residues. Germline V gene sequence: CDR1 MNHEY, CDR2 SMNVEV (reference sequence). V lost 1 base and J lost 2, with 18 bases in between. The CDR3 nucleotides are TGTGCCAGCAGTTTATTGGGCAGCCACTCCGCAACCTACGAGCAGTACTTC. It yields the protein CASSLLGSHSATYEQYF.

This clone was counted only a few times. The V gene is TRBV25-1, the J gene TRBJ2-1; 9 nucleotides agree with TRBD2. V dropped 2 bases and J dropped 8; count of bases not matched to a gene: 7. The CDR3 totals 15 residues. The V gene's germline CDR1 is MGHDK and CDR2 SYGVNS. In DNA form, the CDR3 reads TGTGCCAGCAGTGAAAAGGGTAGCGGGAGTGATGAGCAGTTCTTC. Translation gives CASSEKGSGSDEQFF. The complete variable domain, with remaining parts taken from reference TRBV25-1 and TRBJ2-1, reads EADIYQTPRYLVIGTGKKITLECSQTMGHDKMYWYQQDPGMELHLIHYSYGVNSTEKGDLSSESTVSRIRTEHFPLTLESARPSHTSQYLCASSEKGSGSDEQFFGPGTRLTVL.